This T cell receptor (beta chain) emerged from a study of metastatic and nonmetastatic thyroid tumors. Study in general: The comparison covered peripheral blood and tumor or nodule tissue in malignant and benign thyroid patients.

In the original processing: Differences in CDR3 between clinicopathological groups were drawn on to build a classifier intended to discriminate distant-metastatic papillary thyroid cancer patients. TCRdb re-processed the PCR reads through MiXCR. These V and J calls rely on TCRdb rather than the paper's analysis. The profile shows about 14,000 clones, approximately 29% of them singletons. Thyroid surgery had not been preceded by any treatment in any patient. Overall study results and limits: It was reportedly found that TCR beta diversity was significantly higher in malignant thyroid tumors than in benign nodules, a difference seen in both blood and tumor samples.

In regard to this clone: What it binds is unknown.

Germline V CDR1 and CDR2: MNHEY, SMNVEV (reference sequence). V was pared by 0 bases and J by 6 bases, with 14 bases between. This CDR3 contains 15 residues. V usage is TRBV27 and J usage is TRBJ1-2; tentative D call: TRBD1 (5 bases). The receptor comes from a female donor with papillary thyroid cancer or a benign thyroid nodule (not recorded which). Some clones in this sample may be carry-over from other donors' samples. Input material: tumor tissue. The CDR3 sequence: CASSLSRGGLNGYTF. Written as DNA, the CDR3 is TGTGCCAGCAGTTTATCACGGGGCGGCCTCAATGGCTACACCTTC.